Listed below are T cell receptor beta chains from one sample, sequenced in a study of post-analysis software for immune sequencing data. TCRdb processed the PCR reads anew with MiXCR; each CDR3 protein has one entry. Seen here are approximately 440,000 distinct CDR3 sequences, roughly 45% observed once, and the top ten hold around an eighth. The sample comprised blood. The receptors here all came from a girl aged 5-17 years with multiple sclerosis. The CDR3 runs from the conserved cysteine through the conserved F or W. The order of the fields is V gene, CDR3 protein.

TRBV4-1,CASSQEHPSGRAGGTQYF
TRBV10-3,CAISEPNRDQNYGYTF
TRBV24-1,CATSSLYGYTF
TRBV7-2,CASSLGLAGIYEQYF
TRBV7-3,CASSPVIQGESNQPQHF
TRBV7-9,CASSLGGGLQETQYF
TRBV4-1,CASSQDGQGVGQETQYF
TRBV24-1,CATSEDSSTDTQYF
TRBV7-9,CASTSISGYEQYF
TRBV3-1,CASSQSGTSLSYNEQFF
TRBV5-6,CASSLGMGLGTYEQYF
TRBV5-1,CASSLGASTYEQYF
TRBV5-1,CASSLVMDSGANVLTF
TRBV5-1,CASSPIRTARNSPLHF
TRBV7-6,CASRPDPPSSYNEQFF
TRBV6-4,CASTPGYQMEGSGYTF
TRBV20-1,CSAREGGGSYEQYF
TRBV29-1,CSVDLVGEQYF
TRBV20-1,CSARGLRAEAFF
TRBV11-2,CASSSLTEVQETQYF
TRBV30,CAWSGINNEQFF
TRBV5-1,CASSSGLENTEAFF
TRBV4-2,CASSQGVGGNTEAFF
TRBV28,CASSSSGGTNIQYF
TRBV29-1,CSAGRLNTEAFF
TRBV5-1,CASRPTPGGGLETQYF
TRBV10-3,CAISESGAGENNEQFF
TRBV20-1,CSAWGPREDTQYF
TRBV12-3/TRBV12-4,CASGWTDYNSPLHF
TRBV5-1,CASSFGSGNRNEQFF
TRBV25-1,CASSNLGYEQYF
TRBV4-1,CASSTKSGSIADTQYF
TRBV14,CASSLLGGVSFNEQFF
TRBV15,CATSSTGTGAHEQFF
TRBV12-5,CASGLSGGGYTF
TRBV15,CATSRDRGSQETQYF
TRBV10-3,CAISEGLAGAETQYF
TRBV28,CASSRTSGNYEQYF
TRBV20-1,CSGIAPNQEAQYF
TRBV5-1,CASSLGSVSNTEAFF
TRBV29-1,CSVESNHNEQFF
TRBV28,CAGTAASDSYEQYF
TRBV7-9,CASSLDLVDQPQHF
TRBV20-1,CSARDQQGLSYEQYF
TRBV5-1,CASSLGGDIYGYTF
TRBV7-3,CASSLKGITDTQYF
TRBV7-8,CASSLVSGDRGRDYGYTF
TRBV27,CASNELAGFEETQYF